These T cell receptor beta chains were read from a single sample in a study of cytomegalovirus exposure and HLA in healthy donors. The repertoire was sequenced with immunoSEQ multiplex PCR; TCRdb's copy has only in-frame clones and lacks some. Among about 60,000 clones listed, roughly 67% were seen once. Sequenced: PBMCs. These TCRs come from a man between 50 and 59 years old in good health and CMV-seronegative. Each CDR3 is given with its conserved first and last residue. Fields, in order: D gene, V gene, J gene, CDR3 length, CDR3 protein. A D gene is named only where the DNA matches it firmly.

TRBD2	TRBV9	TRBJ2-1	16	CASSVGLAGTYNEQFF
NA	TRBV6-1	TRBJ1-2	11	CASHSYRGYTF
TRBD2	TRBV5-1	TRBJ2-5	17	CASSFRLAGGMGETQYF
TRBD2	TRBV10-3	TRBJ2-1	14	CAIRPGLADNEQFF
NA	TRBV13	TRBJ2-5	16	CASSPVGKGLGETQYF
NA	TRBV11-1	TRBJ1-2	16	CASSLGAGAPNYGYTF
TRBD2	TRBV5-1	TRBJ2-2	15	CASSVGLANTGELFF
NA	TRBV20-1	TRBJ2-3	11	CSVAATDTQYF
NA	TRBV6-5	TRBJ1-5	14	CASSYARFDQPQHF
TRBD2	TRBV2	TRBJ2-7	13	CASYSGAAYEQYF
NA	TRBV7-9	TRBJ2-1	16	CASSLAGGPISIEQFF
NA	TRBV6-1	TRBJ1-2	14	CASSEVGGLYGYTF
TRBD2	TRBV11-1	TRBJ2-1	18	CASSLDLLAGGLYNEQFF
NA	TRBV6-5	TRBJ2-7	16	CASSSSHKTPSYEQYF
NA	TRBV4-2	TRBJ1-4	18	CASSQARTEGSTNEKLFF
NA	TRBV5-1	TRBJ1-1	14	CASSAVSGTDEAFF
TRBD2	TRBV7-9	TRBJ2-3	18	CASSHPPQRGGQTDTQYF